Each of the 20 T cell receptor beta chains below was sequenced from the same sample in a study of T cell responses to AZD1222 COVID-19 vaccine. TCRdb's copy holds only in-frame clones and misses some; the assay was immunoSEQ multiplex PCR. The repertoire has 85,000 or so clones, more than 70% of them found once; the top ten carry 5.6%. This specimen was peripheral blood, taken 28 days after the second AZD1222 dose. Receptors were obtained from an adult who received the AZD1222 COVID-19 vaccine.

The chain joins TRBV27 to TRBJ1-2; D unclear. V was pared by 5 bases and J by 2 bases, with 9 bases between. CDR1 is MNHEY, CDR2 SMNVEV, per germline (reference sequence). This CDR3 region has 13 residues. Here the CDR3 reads CASSVGPNYGYTF. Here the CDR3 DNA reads TGTGCCAGCAGTGTAGGACCGAACTATGGCTACACCTTC.

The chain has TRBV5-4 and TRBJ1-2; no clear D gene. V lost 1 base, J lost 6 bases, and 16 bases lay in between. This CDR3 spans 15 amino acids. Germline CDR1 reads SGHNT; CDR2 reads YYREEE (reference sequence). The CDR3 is CASSLTKASQNGYTF. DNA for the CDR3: TGTGCCAGCAGCTTGACTAAAGCGAGCCAGAATGGCTACACCTTC. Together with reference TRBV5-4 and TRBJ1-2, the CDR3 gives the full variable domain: ETGVTQSPTHLIKTRGQQVTLRCSSQSGHNTVSWYQQALGQGPQFIFQYYREEENGRGNFPPRFSGLQFPNYSSELNVNALELDDSALYLCASSLTKASQNGYTFGSGTRLTVV.

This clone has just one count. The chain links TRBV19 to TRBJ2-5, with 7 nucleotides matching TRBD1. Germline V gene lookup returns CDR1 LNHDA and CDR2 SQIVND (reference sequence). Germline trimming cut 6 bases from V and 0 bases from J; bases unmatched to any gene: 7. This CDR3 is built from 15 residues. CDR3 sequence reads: CASSKGQTNQETQYF. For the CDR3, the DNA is TGTGCCAGTAGCAAGGGACAGACCAACCAAGAGACCCAGTACTTC.

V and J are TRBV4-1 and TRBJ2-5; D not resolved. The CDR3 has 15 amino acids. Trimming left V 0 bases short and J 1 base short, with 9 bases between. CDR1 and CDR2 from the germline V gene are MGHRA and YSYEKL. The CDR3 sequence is CASSQDAYSQETQYF. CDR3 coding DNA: TGCGCCAGCAGCCAAGATGCGTATAGCCAAGAGACCCAGTACTTC.

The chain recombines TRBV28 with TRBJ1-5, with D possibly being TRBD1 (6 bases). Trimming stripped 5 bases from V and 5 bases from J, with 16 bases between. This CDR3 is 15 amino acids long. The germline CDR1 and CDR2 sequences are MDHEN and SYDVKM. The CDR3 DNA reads TGTGCCAGCAGTAGTTTACAGGGTGGGGATCAGCCCCAGCATTTT. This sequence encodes CASSSLQGGDQPQHF.

CDR3 region: CASSFTSGGHQPQHF. The CDR3 nucleotides are TGTGCCAGCAGTTTCACGTCGGGAGGACATCAGCCCCAGCATTTT. The rearrangement uses TRBV28 and TRBJ1-5; D gene unclear. The V gene's germline CDR1 is MDHEN and CDR2 SYDVKM. This CDR3 comprises 15 residues. Trimming cost V 3 bases and J 5 bases, with 14 bases left between them.

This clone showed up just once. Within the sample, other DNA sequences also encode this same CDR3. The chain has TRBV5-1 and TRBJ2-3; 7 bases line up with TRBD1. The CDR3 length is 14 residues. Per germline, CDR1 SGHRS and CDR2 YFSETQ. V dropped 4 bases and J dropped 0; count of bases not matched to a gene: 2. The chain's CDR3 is CASSLGQSTDTQYF. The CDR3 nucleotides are TGCGCCAGCAGCCTGGGACAGAGCACAGATACGCAGTATTTT.

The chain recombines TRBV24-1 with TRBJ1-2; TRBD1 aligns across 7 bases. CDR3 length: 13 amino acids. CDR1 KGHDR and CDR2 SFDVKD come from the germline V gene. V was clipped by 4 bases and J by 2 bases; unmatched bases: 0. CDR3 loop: CATSEGQNYGYTF. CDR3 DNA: TGTGCCACCAGTGAGGGACAGAACTATGGCTACACCTTC.

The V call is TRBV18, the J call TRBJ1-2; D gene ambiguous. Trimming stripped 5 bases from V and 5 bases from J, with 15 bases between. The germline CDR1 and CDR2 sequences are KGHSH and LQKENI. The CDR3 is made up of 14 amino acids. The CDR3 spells CASSGDLQGYGYTF. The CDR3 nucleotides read TGTGCCAGCTCAGGGGATCTCCAAGGGTATGGCTACACCTTC.

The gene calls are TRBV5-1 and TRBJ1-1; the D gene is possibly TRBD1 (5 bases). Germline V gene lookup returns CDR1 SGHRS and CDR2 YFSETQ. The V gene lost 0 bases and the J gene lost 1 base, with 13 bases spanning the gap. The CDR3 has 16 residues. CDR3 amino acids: CASSLGVGAKNTEAFF. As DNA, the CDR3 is TGCGCCAGCAGCTTGGGAGTAGGGGCGAAGAACACTGAAGCTTTCTTT.

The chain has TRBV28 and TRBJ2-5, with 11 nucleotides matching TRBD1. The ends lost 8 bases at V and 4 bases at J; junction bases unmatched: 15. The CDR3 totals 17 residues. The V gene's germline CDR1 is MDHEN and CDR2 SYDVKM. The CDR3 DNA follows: TGTGCCAGCCGAGGACAGGGGGCCGGCGCGGGAGGAGAGACCCAGTACTTC. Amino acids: CASRGQGAGAGGETQYF.

CDR3 DNA: TGTGCCAGCAGCCTTCGGACAGGCAGTGAAAAACTGTTTTTT. It specifies CASSLRTGSEKLFF. The chain joins TRBV3-1 (or the pseudogene TRBV3-2) to TRBJ1-4; 7 bases are a match to TRBD1. Germline loops: CDR1 LGHDT, CDR2 YNNKEL (reference sequence). V lost 4 bases and J lost 7; bases outside the gene matches: 6. This CDR3 is built from 14 residues.

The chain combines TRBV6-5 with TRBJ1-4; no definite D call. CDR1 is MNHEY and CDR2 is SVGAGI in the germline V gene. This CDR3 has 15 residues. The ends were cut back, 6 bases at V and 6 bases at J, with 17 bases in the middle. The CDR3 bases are TGTGCCAGCAGGAAGCAGCGGGGAACCGATGAAAAACTGTTTTTT. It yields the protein CASRKQRGTDEKLFF.

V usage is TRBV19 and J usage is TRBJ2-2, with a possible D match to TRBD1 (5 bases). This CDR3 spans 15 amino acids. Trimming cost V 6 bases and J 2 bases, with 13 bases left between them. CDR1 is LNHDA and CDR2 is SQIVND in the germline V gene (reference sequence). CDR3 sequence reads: CASRVTGANTGELFF. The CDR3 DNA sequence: TGTGCCAGTAGGGTCACAGGCGCCAACACCGGGGAGCTGTTTTTT.

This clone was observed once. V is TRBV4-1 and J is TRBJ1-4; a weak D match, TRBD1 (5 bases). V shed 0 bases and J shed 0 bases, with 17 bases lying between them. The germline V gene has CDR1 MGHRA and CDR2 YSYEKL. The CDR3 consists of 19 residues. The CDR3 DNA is TGCGCCAGCAGCCAAGATCGGGACGGGAGGAAAGCAACTAATGAAAAACTGTTTTTT. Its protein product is CASSQDRDGRKATNEKLFF.

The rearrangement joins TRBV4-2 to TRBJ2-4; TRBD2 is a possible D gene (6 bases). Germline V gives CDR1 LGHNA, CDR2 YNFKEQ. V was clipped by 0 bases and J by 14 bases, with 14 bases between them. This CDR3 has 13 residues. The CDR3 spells CASSQEVGGPKYF. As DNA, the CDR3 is TGTGCCAGCAGCCAAGAGGTCGGGGGTCCGAAGTACTTC.

The CDR3 loop is CASSARDRAGELFF. The CDR3 DNA reads as TGTGCCAGCAGCGCTCGCGACAGGGCCGGGGAGCTGTTTTTT. The chain links TRBV9 to TRBJ2-2, with 7 bases matching TRBD1. The junction had 5 bases not matched to a gene; V was cut back by 3 bases and J by 6 bases. CDR3 length equals 14 residues. In germline, CDR1 is SGDLS, CDR2 YYNGEE.

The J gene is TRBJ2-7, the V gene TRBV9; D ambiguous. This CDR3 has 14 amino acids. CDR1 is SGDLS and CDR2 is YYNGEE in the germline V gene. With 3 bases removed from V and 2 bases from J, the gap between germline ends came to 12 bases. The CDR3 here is CASSETQSPYEQYF. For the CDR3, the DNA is TGTGCCAGCAGCGAAACACAGAGTCCCTACGAGCAGTACTTC.

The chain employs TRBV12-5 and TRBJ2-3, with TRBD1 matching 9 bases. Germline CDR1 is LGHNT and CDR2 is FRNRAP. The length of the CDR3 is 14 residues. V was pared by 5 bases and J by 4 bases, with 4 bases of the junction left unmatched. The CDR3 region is CASGQTGGPDTQYF. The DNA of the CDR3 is TGTGCTAGTGGTCAAACAGGGGGCCCAGATACGCAGTATTTT.

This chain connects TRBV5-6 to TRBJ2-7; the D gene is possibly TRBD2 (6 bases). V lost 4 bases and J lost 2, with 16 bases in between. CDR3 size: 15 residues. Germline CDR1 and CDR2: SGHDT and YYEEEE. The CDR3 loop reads CASSPMGRGAYEQYF. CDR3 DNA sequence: TGTGCCAGCAGCCCCATGGGGCGGGGAGCCTACGAGCAGTACTTC.